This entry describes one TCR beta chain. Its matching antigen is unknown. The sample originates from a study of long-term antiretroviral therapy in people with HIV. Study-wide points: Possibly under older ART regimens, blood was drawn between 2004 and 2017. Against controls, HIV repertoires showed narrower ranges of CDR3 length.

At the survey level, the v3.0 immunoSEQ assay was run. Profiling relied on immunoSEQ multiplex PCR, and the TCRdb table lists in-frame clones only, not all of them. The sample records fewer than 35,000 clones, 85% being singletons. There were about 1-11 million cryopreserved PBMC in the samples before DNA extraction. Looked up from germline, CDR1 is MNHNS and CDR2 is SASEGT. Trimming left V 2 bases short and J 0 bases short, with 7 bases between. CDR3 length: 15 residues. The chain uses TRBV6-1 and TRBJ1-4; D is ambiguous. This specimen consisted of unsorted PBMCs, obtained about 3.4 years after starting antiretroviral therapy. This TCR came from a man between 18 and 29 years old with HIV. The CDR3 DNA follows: TGTGCCAGCAGTGAACTATTTGCAACTAATGAAAAACTGTTTTTT. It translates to CASSELFATNEKLFF.